Below, 17 T cell receptor beta chains from the same sample are listed, as sequenced in a study of blood T cell repertoires in COVID-19. TCRdb's copy holds only in-frame clones and misses some; the assay was immunoSEQ multiplex PCR. The data contain about 190,000 clones, more than 60% of them singletons. Sequencing was performed on peripheral blood. Receptors were obtained from a woman in her forties or fifties with acute or convalescent COVID-19.

This chain joins TRBV28 and TRBJ2-2; 7 nucleotides align to TRBD1. This CDR3 has 16 residues. V lost 7 bases, J lost 0 bases, and 8 bases stayed unmatched. Germline V gene data show CDR1 as MDHEN and CDR2 as SYDVKM. For the CDR3, the DNA is TGTGCCAGCACTGCTCCCGGGACAGCGAACACCGGGGAGCTGTTTTTT. This translates into CASTAPGTANTGELFF.

CDR3 sequence reads: CAWLSGSQSYNEQFF. The DNA for the CDR3 is TGTGCCTGGCTTAGCGGGAGTCAATCCTACAATGAGCAGTTCTTC. The J gene is TRBJ2-1, the V gene TRBV30; 9 positions agree with TRBD2. The germline V gene encodes CDR1 GTSNPN and CDR2 SVGIG (reference sequence). CDR3 length equals 15 residues. V gave up 5 bases and J gave up 1 base; unmatched junction bases: 6.

The chain joins TRBV3-1 (or the pseudogene TRBV3-2) to TRBJ1-6, with TRBD1 matching over 7 bases. The germline V gene encodes CDR1 LGHDT and CDR2 YNNKEL (reference sequence). The CDR3 has 15 amino acids. V was clipped by 4 bases and J by 9 bases; unmatched bases: 9. CDR3 sequence: CASSRRVAGGSPLHF. The CDR3, as DNA: TGTGCCAGCAGCCGCAGGGTGGCAGGGGGTTCACCCCTCCACTTT.

This clone has a handful of counts. J is TRBJ1-3 and V is TRBV5-4; possible D gene TRBD1, 5 bases. Trimming stripped 4 bases from V and 0 bases from J, with 11 bases between. Germline V gives CDR1 SGHNT, CDR2 YYREEE (reference sequence). CDR3 length equals 15 residues. CDR3 loop: CASSPGTLSGNTIYF. The CDR3 DNA follows: TGTGCCAGCAGCCCCGGGACTCTCTCTGGAAACACCATATATTTT.

This clone was counted a single time. The chain combines TRBV14 with TRBJ1-1; D gene unclear. Trimming shortened V by 4 bases and J by 2 bases, and 11 bases separated the two germline ends. The CDR3 has 14 amino acids. Germline loops: CDR1 SGHDN, CDR2 FVKESK. CDR3 DNA sequence: TGTGCCAGCAGCCTACGGACTGGCAACACTGAAGCTTTCTTT. Translated: CASSLRTGNTEAFF.

V and J are TRBV7-2 and TRBJ1-2; 7 bases are a match to TRBD1. The germline gives CDR1 SGHTA, CDR2 FQGNSA. Trimming removed 0 bases from V and 8 bases from J; junction bases left unmatched: 9. The CDR3 runs 15 residues. The CDR3: CASSLAGTAMWGYTF. CDR3 coding DNA: TGTGCCAGCAGCTTAGCCGGGACAGCGATGTGGGGCTACACCTTC.

The chain is built from TRBV28 and TRBJ1-3, with D unresolved. Germline CDR1 reads MDHEN; CDR2 reads SYDVKM. Trimming pared 3 bases from V and 0 bases from J, leaving 15 bases between. The CDR3 loop spans 17 amino acids. The chain's CDR3 is CASSFSLGWSSGNTIYF. CDR3 nucleotides: TGTGCCAGCAGTTTTTCCCTCGGCTGGAGCTCTGGAAACACCATATATTTT.

The V and J genes are TRBV5-1 and TRBJ2-7; 12 nucleotides match TRBD2. Germline V gene lookup returns CDR1 SGHRS and CDR2 YFSETQ. The length of the CDR3 is 14 residues. V dropped 4 bases and J dropped 5; count of bases not matched to a gene: 4. The CDR3 region is CASSLGLAGHEQYF. DNA for the CDR3: TGCGCCAGCAGCCTCGGACTAGCGGGACACGAGCAGTACTTC.

V usage is TRBV6-5 and J usage is TRBJ2-6, with a weak D call TRBD1 (5 bases). This CDR3 has 13 amino acids. Germline V gene lookup returns CDR1 MNHEY and CDR2 SVGAGI. Trimming removed 10 bases at V and 0 bases at J, with 7 bases between. The CDR3 here is CATQVSGANVLTF. Here the CDR3 DNA reads TGTGCCACACAGGTCTCTGGGGCCAACGTCCTGACTTTC.

The V call is TRBV3-1 (or the pseudogene TRBV3-2), the J call TRBJ1-4; perhaps TRBD1 as D (6 bases). Germline V gene lookup returns CDR1 LGHDT and CDR2 YNNKEL (reference sequence). There are 17 residues in the CDR3. Deletions cut 3 bases from V and 0 bases from J, with 14 bases between. CDR3 in amino acids: CASSHFSGAATNEKLFF. The CDR3 DNA reads TGTGCCAGCAGCCACTTTTCAGGGGCTGCAACTAATGAAAAACTGTTTTTT.

This CDR3 is CASSPPWTGYEQYF. In DNA, the CDR3 is TGTGCCAGCAGTCCACCATGGACAGGCTACGAGCAGTACTTC. This rearrangement joins TRBV28 to TRBJ2-7, with 7 bases that match TRBD1. Per the germline V gene, CDR1 is MDHEN and CDR2 is SYDVKM. This CDR3 is built from 14 residues. Unmatched junction bases numbered 7, after V lost 5 bases and J lost 3 bases.

The chain couples TRBV4-1 to TRBJ2-1, with 13 bases matching TRBD2. Germline V CDR1 and CDR2: MGHRA, YSYEKL. The CDR3 sequence is 16 residues long. V lost 4 bases and J lost 5; bases outside the gene matches: 5. In DNA form, the CDR3 reads TGCGCCAGCAGCCGCGGGACTAGCGGGGCAGACAATGAGCAGTTCTTC. Translation gives CASSRGTSGADNEQFF.

The chain carries TRBV30 and TRBJ1-4, with D maybe TRBD1 (5 bases). V shed 3 bases and J shed 0 bases, with 8 bases lying between them. The CDR3 sequence is 14 residues long. Germline lookup yields CDR1 GTSNPN and CDR2 SVGIG (reference sequence). CDR3 residues: CAWSRGATNEKLFF. CDR3 DNA: TGTGCCTGGAGCCGGGGGGCAACTAATGAAAAACTGTTTTTT.

The rearrangement joins TRBV11-2 to TRBJ1-6; D not certain. V shed 5 bases and J shed 10 bases, with 15 bases lying between them. This CDR3 has 14 amino acids. Germline loops: CDR1 SGHAT, CDR2 FQNNGV. The CDR3 loop is CASSRGYSDSPLHF. Here the CDR3 DNA reads TGTGCCAGCAGCCGGGGATATTCGGACTCACCCCTCCACTTT.

This chain uses TRBV7-2 with TRBJ2-2; the match to TRBD1 covers 8 bases. Germline V CDR1 and CDR2: SGHTA, FQGNSA. V lost 2 bases, J lost 6 bases, and 2 bases stayed unmatched. The CDR3 spans 14 residues. In DNA form, the CDR3 reads TGTGCCAGCAGCTTAACGGACAGGGCCGGGGAGCTGTTTTTT. Its protein product is CASSLTDRAGELFF.

This clone came up once. The rearrangement uses TRBV11-3 and TRBJ2-1, with 9 bases aligning to TRBD1. The CDR3 contains 16 residues. CDR1 SGHNT and CDR2 YENEEA come from the germline V gene. The V segment lost 2 bases and the J segment 0 bases; nucleotides outside the gene matches: 2. The CDR3 region is CASSLMDRGSYNEQFF. CDR3 DNA: TGTGCCAGCAGCTTAATGGACAGGGGCTCCTACAATGAGCAGTTCTTC.

Here the CDR3 reads CASSSLGRTGRADTQYF. The CDR3 coding sequence is TGTGCCAGCAGTTCATTAGGGCGGACAGGGCGGGCGGATACGCAGTATTTT. The gene calls are TRBV28 and TRBJ2-3; TRBD1 aligns across 8 bases. This CDR3 contains 17 residues. Germline CDR1 reads MDHEN; CDR2 reads SYDVKM. V shed 4 bases and J 6 bases; nucleotides not matched to a gene: 15.